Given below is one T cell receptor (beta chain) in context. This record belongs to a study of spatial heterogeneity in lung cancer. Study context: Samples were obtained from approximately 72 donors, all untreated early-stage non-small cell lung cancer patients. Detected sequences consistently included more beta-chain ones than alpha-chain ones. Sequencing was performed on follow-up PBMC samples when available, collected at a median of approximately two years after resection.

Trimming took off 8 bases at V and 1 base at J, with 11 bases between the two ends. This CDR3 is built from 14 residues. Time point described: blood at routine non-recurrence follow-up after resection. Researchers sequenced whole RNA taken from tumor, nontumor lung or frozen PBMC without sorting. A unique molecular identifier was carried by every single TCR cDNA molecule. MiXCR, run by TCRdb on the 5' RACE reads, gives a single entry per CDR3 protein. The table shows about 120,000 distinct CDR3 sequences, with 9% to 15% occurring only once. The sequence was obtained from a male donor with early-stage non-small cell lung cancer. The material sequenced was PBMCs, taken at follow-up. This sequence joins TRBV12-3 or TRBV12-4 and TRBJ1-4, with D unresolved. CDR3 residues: CASSFMVTNEKLFF. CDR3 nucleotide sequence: TGTGCCAGCTCCTTCATGGTAACTAATGAAAAACTGTTTTTT.